Presented here are 28 T cell receptor beta chains from one specimen sequenced in a study of blood T cell repertoires in COVID-19. Profiled with immunoSEQ multiplex PCR; TCRdb holds only in-frame clones, not every one. In the table there are almost 300,000 clones, around nine tenths of which are singletons. Sequencing input: peripheral blood. The source of these receptors is a woman aged 25 to 45 with COVID-19, enrolled during active disease.

The chain uses TRBV24-1 and TRBJ1-6; the D gene is possibly TRBD1 (6 bases). Trimming removed 0 bases at V and 9 bases at J, with 20 bases between. CDR1 is KGHDR and CDR2 is SFDVKD in the germline V gene. This CDR3 region has 18 residues. CDR3 DNA sequence: TGTGCCACCAGTGATTTGCCTGGCAGGGGCCTCGGCGTTTCACCCCTCCACTTT. This codes for CATSDLPGRGLGVSPLHF.

This clone occurred once. This chain uses TRBV11-2 with TRBJ1-2; D call uncertain. Trimming stripped 5 bases from V and 6 bases from J, with 13 bases between. Germline loops: CDR1 SGHAT, CDR2 FQNNGV. The CDR3 totals 13 residues. The CDR3 DNA is TGTGCCAGCAGCCAACTTATTAGCCATGGCTACACCTTC. It is translated as CASSQLISHGYTF.

The CDR3 region has the DNA TGTGCCAGCAGTTTATCAACCGGACAGGGATATGGCTACACCTTC. The encoded protein is CASSLSTGQGYGYTF. The V call is TRBV28, the J call TRBJ1-2; 8 bases match TRBD1. Unmatched junction bases numbered 6, after V lost 1 base and J lost 5 bases. The CDR3 consists of 15 residues. Per the germline V gene, CDR1 is MDHEN and CDR2 is SYDVKM.

The V call is TRBV18, the J call TRBJ2-4; the match to TRBD2 covers 8 bases. The CDR3 has 13 amino acids. Germline V gene lookup returns CDR1 KGHSH and CDR2 LQKENI. After removal of 3 bases from V and 5 bases from J, the junction contained 0 bases not matched to a gene. The CDR3 bases are TGTGCCAGCTCACCTAGCGGGGAAAACATTCAGTACTTC. This codes for CASSPSGENIQYF.

The rearrangement joins TRBV6-5 to TRBJ1-3; D remains unclear. With 8 bases removed from V and 0 bases from J, the gap between germline ends came to 11 bases. Germline CDR1 reads MNHEY; CDR2 reads SVGAGI. This CDR3 spans 14 amino acids. The CDR3: CASSLNPSGNTIYF. Here the CDR3 DNA reads TGTGCCAGCTCCTTAAATCCCTCTGGAAACACCATATATTTT.

The chain has TRBV24-1 and TRBJ1-4; D perhaps matches TRBD1 (6 bases). Trimming took off 9 bases at V and 0 bases at J, with 25 bases between the two ends. The germline CDR1 and CDR2 sequences are KGHDR and SFDVKD. The CDR3 runs to 19 residues. In DNA form, the CDR3 reads TGTGCCACCCGTACCGACAGGTCAGTTTTTATCCCAACTAATGAAAAACTGTTTTTT. Residues: CATRTDRSVFIPTNEKLFF.

DNA for the CDR3: TGCGCCAGCAGCTTGTCTGACAATGAGCAGTTCTTC. It specifies CASSLSDNEQFF. The chain has TRBV5-1 and TRBJ2-1; D is undetermined. CDR1 is SGHRS and CDR2 is YFSETQ in the germline V gene. V lost 1 base and J 5 bases, leaving 4 bases between the germline ends. The CDR3 totals 12 residues. Together with reference TRBV5-1 and TRBJ2-1, the CDR3 gives the full variable domain: KAGVTQTPRYLIKTRGQQVTLSCSPISGHRSVSWYQQTPGQGLQFLFEYFSETQRNKGNFPGRFSGRQFSNSRSEMNVSTLELGDSALYLCASSLSDNEQFFGPGTRLTVL.

The chain carries TRBV6-5 and TRBJ2-7; 9 bases fit TRBD1. Germline-derived CDR1 and CDR2 are MNHEY and SVGAGI. J gave up 6 bases and V 7 bases, and 7 bases lay outside the gene matches. This CDR3 is built from 13 residues. CDR3: CASIRTGDSEQYF. The DNA of the CDR3 is TGTGCCAGCATTAGGACAGGGGACTCCGAGCAGTACTTC.

The V call is TRBV5-1, the J call TRBJ2-3, with D unresolved. From germline, CDR1 is SGHRS and CDR2 YFSETQ. This CDR3 has 12 residues. The ends were cut back, 1 base at V and 4 bases at J, with 4 bases in the middle. The CDR3 is CASSLTADTQYF. The CDR3 DNA sequence: TGCGCCAGCAGCTTGACGGCAGATACGCAGTATTTT.

This clone is a singleton in its sample. Its ends do not fully match the called genes, so a read error is possible. The chain recombines TRBV20-1 with TRBJ1-1; TRBD1 might be the D (6 bases). Germline CDR1 DFQATT, CDR2 SNEGSKA (reference sequence). The CDR3 has 10 amino acids. CDR3 DNA sequence: TGCAGTGCTAGAGTACCAGGGGAAATCTTT. It codes for CSARVPGEIF.

V gene TRBV4-1 combines with J gene TRBJ2-1, with TRBD2 identical over 9 bases. CDR1 is MGHRA, CDR2 YSYEKL, per germline. Trimming cost V 0 bases and J 8 bases; bases outside gene matches: 8. The CDR3 loop spans 16 amino acids. As DNA, the CDR3 is TGCGCCAGCAGCCAAGAGGGGACTAGCCTCTTATATGAGCAGTTCTTC. It encodes CASSQEGTSLLYEQFF.

The gene calls are TRBV11-2 and TRBJ2-5; perhaps TRBD1 as D (5 bases). This CDR3 has 15 amino acids. Per the germline V gene, CDR1 is SGHAT and CDR2 is FQNNGV. V was cut by 5 bases and J by 2 bases, with 15 bases left in between. Written as DNA, the CDR3 is TGTGCCAGCAGCCCCCTTGTAGGGGTACAAGAGACCCAGTACTTC. It specifies CASSPLVGVQETQYF. Variable domain in full (rest from reference TRBV11-2 and TRBJ2-5): EAGVAQSPRYKIIEKRQSVAFWCNPISGHATLYWYQQILGQGPKLLIQFQNNGVVDDSQLPKDRFSAERLKGVDSTLKIQPAKLEDSAVYLCASSPLVGVQETQYFGPGTRLLVL.

This clone was seen once. This sequence joins TRBV15 and TRBJ2-1; TRBD2 matches 8 bases. Germline CDR1 and CDR2: LNHNV and YYDKDF (reference sequence). Unmatched junction bases numbered 9, after V lost 1 base and J lost 7 bases. This CDR3 is built from 16 residues. This CDR3 is CATSRALGGAVNEQFF. In DNA form, the CDR3 reads TGTGCCACCAGCAGAGCCCTCGGGGGGGCCGTGAATGAGCAGTTCTTC.

This chain's CDR3 is CASSFAQFNSPLHF. The CDR3 DNA reads TGTGCCAGCAGTTTTGCACAGTTTAATTCACCCCTCCACTTT. The rearrangement uses TRBV27 and TRBJ1-6; no reliable D call. Trimming removed 3 bases from V and 6 bases from J, with 9 bases in between. Germline V lookup: CDR1 MNHEY, CDR2 SMNVEV (reference sequence). This CDR3 contains 14 residues.

The gene calls are TRBV6-5 and TRBJ2-3, with 7 bases aligning to TRBD1. The V gene end was trimmed by 6 bases and the J gene end by 7 bases; junction bases not matched to a gene: 13. CDR3 size: 15 residues. CDR1 is MNHEY and CDR2 is SVGAGI in the germline V gene. The CDR3 spells CASRGTQGVWHTQYF. CDR3 nucleotides: TGTGCCAGCAGGGGCACCCAGGGGGTTTGGCATACGCAGTATTTT.

This chain joins TRBV13 and TRBJ1-2, with 9 positions matching TRBD1. After removal of 3 bases from V and 4 bases from J, the junction contained 6 bases not matched to a gene. The CDR3 extends over 15 amino acids. Germline CDR1 is PRHDT and CDR2 is FYEKMQ (reference sequence). Written as DNA, the CDR3 is TGTGCCAGCAGCTTCATGACAGGGGGAGGCTATGGCTACACCTTC. It translates to CASSFMTGGGYGYTF.

The CDR3 is CASSPLLAGGANEQFF. The CDR3 nucleotides read TGTGCCAGCAGTCCCTTACTAGCGGGGGGGGCCAACGAGCAGTTCTTC. This chain joins TRBV2 and TRBJ2-1; the match to TRBD2 covers 13 bases. In germline, CDR1 is SNHLY, CDR2 FYNNEI. The CDR3 has 16 residues. Trimming removed 5 bases from V and 10 bases from J; junction bases left unmatched: 11.

The chain combines TRBV19 with TRBJ1-1; no definite D call. V was pared by 8 bases and J by 6 bases, with 10 bases between. The CDR3 sequence is 11 residues long. Per germline, CDR1 LNHDA and CDR2 SQIVND (reference sequence). For the CDR3, the DNA is TGTGCCAGTGGAGTCGGGGCTGAAGCTTTCTTT. It encodes CASGVGAEAFF.

In DNA, the CDR3 is TGTGCCAGCAGCCCCCAGGGGGCTTCAAGCGAGCAGTACTTC. It is translated as CASSPQGASSEQYF. The rearrangement links TRBV7-8 to TRBJ2-7; TRBD1 agrees at 8 bases. Germline V gene lookup returns CDR1 SGHVS and CDR2 FQNEAQ. This CDR3 has 14 residues. With V trimmed by 5 bases and J by 6 bases, 9 bases remained unmatched.

A few counts support this clone. The chain has TRBV6-2 or TRBV6-3 and TRBJ2-7; TRBD2 agrees at 8 bases. CDR3 length equals 16 residues. J was trimmed by 0 bases and V by 5 bases; bases with no gene match: 9. Germline loops: CDR1 MNHEY, CDR2 SVGEGT. CDR3 nucleotides: TGTGCCAGCAGTGTGTCCGGGACTAGTGGCTCCTACGAGCAGTACTTC. Amino acid sequence: CASSVSGTSGSYEQYF.

The chain employs TRBV11-3 and TRBJ2-3; TRBD1 agrees at 10 bases. The J segment lost 3 bases and the V segment lost 5 bases, leaving 8 bases of the junction unmatched. The CDR3 is 16 residues long. Germline CDR1 reads SGHNT; CDR2 reads YENEEA. CDR3: CASSPRTGGRTDTQYF. For the CDR3, the DNA is TGTGCCAGCAGCCCCCGGACAGGGGGACGGACAGATACGCAGTATTTT.

Only a few counts were recorded for this clone. This chain uses TRBV28 with TRBJ1-2; weak D call: TRBD1 (6 bases). The CDR3 has 11 amino acids. CDR1 is MDHEN and CDR2 is SYDVKM in the germline V gene. The V gene lost 7 bases and the J gene lost 3 bases, with 6 bases spanning the gap. CDR3 nucleotides: TGTGCCAGCACAGGGGACTATGGCTACACCTTC. It yields the protein CASTGDYGYTF.

V gene TRBV6-5 combines with J gene TRBJ1-2; 9 bases are shared with TRBD1. This CDR3 is built from 16 residues. CDR1 is MNHEY, CDR2 SVGAGI, per germline. Unmatched junction bases numbered 12, after V lost 2 bases and J lost 8 bases. This CDR3 is CASSYVTGTGTRGYTF. The CDR3 DNA is TGTGCCAGCAGTTACGTAACCGGGACAGGGACCCGCGGCTACACCTTC.

V is TRBV10-2 and J is TRBJ1-1; a weak D match, TRBD1 (5 bases). CDR1 and CDR2 (germline): WSHSY, SAAADI. The length of the CDR3 is 14 residues. V lost 8 bases and J lost 0, with 13 bases in between. As DNA, the CDR3 is TGCGCCAGCGGGGGGTGGGGGATGAACACTGAAGCTTTCTTT. It yields the protein CASGGWGMNTEAFF.

This chain links TRBV10-3 with TRBJ1-1; possibly TRBD1 for D (5 bases). The V end was cut by 7 bases, the J end by 5 bases, with 23 bases between. From germline, CDR1 is ENHRY and CDR2 SYGVKD. This CDR3 spans 16 amino acids. CDR3 nucleotides: TGTGCCATCACGGCTTTTGAAATTGGGAGGGGAACTGAAGCTTTCTTT. Amino acids: CAITAFEIGRGTEAFF.

As DNA, the CDR3 is TGTGCCAGCAGTTTAGAACCCCAACTTTGGGCAGGGGCAACGGAAGAGCAGTACTTC. Translated, it gives CASSLEPQLWAGATEEQYF. V and J are TRBV27 and TRBJ2-7; D possibly corresponds to TRBD1 (6 bases). The CDR3 totals 19 residues. V lost 2 bases, J lost 7 bases, and 30 bases lay in between. Germline-derived CDR1 and CDR2 are MNHEY and SMNVEV (reference sequence).

On this clone itself: The junction does not match germline at one end; this may be a read error. The J gene is TRBJ2-7, the V gene TRBV6-5; no reliable D call. The CDR3 runs to 11 residues. CDR1 and CDR2 (germline): MNHEY, SVGAGI. The CDR3 DNA reads as TGTGCCAGCAGGTACTCCTACGAGCAGTACTTC. Amino acids: CASRYSYEQYF.

The V and J genes are TRBV6-6 and TRBJ1-1; D gene ambiguous. The CDR3 sequence is 13 residues long. Trimming left V 6 bases short and J 7 bases short, with 15 bases between. The germline V gene encodes CDR1 MNHNY and CDR2 SVGAGI (reference sequence). CDR3 coding DNA: TGTGCCAGCAGCTACCTACGAGCGGGTGAAGCTTTCTTT. This translates into CASSYLRAGEAFF.